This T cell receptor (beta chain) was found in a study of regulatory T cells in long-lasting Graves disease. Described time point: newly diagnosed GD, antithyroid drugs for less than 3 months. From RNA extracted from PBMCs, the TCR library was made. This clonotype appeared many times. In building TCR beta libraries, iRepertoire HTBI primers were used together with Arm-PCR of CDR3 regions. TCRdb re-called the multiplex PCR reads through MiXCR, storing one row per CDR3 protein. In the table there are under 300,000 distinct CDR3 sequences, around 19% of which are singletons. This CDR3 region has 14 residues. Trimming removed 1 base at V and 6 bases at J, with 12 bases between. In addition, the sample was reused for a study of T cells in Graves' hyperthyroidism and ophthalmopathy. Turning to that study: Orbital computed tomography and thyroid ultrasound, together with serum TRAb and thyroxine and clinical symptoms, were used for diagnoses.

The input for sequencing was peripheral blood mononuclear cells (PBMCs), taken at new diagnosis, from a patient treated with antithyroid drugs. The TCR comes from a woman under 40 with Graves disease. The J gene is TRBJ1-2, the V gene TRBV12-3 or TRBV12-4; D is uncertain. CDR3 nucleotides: TGTGCCAGCAGTTTAGGCGGATATCTTCATGGCTACACCTTC. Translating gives CASSLGGYLHGYTF.